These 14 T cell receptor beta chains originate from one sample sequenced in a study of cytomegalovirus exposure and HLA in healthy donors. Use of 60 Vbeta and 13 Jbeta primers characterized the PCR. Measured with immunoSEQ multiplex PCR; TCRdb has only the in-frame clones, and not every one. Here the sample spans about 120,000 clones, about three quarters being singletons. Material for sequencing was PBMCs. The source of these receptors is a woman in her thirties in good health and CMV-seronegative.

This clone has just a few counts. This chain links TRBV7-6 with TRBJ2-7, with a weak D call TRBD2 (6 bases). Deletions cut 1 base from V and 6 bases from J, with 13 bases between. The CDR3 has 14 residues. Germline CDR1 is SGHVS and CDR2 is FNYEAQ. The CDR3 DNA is TGTGCCAGCAGCTTAGATTGGCAGGGAGGCGAGCAGTACTTC. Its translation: CASSLDWQGGEQYF.

For the CDR3, the DNA is TGTGCCAGCAGTTACGAAAGAACAGGGAAAGAGACCCAGTACTTC. Its protein product is CASSYERTGKETQYF. This chain connects TRBV6-5 to TRBJ2-5; TRBD1 is a possible D gene (6 bases). Germline loops: CDR1 MNHEY, CDR2 SVGAGI. The length of the CDR3 is 15 residues. Trimming took 2 bases from V and 3 from J, leaving 13 bases between them.

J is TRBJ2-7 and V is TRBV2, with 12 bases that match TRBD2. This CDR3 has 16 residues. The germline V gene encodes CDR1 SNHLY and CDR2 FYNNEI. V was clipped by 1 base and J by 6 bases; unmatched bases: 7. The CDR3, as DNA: TGTGCCAGCAGTGAAGAGCTAGCGGGGGGGCCAGGCGAGCAGTACTTC. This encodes CASSEELAGGPGEQYF.

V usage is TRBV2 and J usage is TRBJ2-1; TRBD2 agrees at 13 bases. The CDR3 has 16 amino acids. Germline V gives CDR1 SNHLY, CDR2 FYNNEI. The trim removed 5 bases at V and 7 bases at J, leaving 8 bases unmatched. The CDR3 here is CASSFPLAGGPNEQFF. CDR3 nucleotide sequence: TGTGCCAGCAGTTTCCCACTAGCGGGAGGGCCGAATGAGCAGTTCTTC.

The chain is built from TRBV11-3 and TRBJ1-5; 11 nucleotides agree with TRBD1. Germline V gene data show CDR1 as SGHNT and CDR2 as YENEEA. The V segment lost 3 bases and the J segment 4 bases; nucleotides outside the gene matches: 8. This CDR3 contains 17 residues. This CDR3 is CASSLLDRGLGNQPQHF. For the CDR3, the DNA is TGTGCCAGCAGCTTGCTGGACAGGGGGCTCGGGAATCAGCCCCAGCATTTT.

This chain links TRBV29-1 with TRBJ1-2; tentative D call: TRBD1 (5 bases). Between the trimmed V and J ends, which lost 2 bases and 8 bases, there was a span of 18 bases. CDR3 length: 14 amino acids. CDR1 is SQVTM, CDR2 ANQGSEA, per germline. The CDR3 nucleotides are TGCAGCGTTGAAAGGGATGGGGGGATTGGGGGCTACACCTTC. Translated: CSVERDGGIGGYTF. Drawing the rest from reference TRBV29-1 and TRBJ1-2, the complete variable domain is SAVISQKPSRDICQRGTSLTIQCQVDSQVTMMFWYRQQPGQSLTLIATANQGSEATYESGFVIDKFPISRPNLTFSTLTVSNMSPEDSSIYLCSVERDGGIGGYTFGSGTRLTVV.

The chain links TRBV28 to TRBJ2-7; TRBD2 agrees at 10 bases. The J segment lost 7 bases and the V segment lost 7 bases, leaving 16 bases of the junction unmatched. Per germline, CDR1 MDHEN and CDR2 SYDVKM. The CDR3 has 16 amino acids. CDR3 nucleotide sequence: TGTGCCAGCACCACTTCTTCGCCTAGCGGGAGAGGTGAGCAGTACTTC. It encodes CASTTSSPSGRGEQYF.

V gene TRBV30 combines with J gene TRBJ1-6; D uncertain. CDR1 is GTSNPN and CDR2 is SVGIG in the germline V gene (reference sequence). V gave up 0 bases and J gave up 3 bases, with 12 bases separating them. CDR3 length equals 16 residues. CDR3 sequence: CAWSVPSPGYNSPLHF. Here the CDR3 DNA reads TGTGCCTGGAGTGTACCTTCCCCGGGCTATAATTCACCCCTCCACTTT.

CDR3 DNA sequence: TGTGCCAGCAGTTACGGTCAGGGGGGAGGTAACTATGGCTACACCTTC. Its protein is CASSYGQGGGNYGYTF. V usage is TRBV6-5 and J usage is TRBJ1-2; TRBD1 agrees at 7 bases. V lost 2 bases to trimming and J lost 1 base; unmatched junction nucleotides: 7. Per germline, CDR1 MNHEY and CDR2 SVGAGI. The CDR3 has 16 amino acids.

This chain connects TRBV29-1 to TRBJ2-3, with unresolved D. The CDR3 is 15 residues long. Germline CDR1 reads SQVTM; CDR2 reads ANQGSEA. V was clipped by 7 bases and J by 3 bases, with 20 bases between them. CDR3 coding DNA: TGCAGCGCCGAGAGGTCCAGTTCGTTGACAGATACGCAGTATTTT. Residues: CSAERSSSLTDTQYF.

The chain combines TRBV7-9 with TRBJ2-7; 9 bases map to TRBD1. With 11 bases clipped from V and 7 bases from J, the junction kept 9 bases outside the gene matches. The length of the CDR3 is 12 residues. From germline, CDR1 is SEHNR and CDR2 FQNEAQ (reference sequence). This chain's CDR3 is CAGRDRVGEQYF. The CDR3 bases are TGTGCCGGCCGGGACAGGGTTGGGGAGCAGTACTTC.

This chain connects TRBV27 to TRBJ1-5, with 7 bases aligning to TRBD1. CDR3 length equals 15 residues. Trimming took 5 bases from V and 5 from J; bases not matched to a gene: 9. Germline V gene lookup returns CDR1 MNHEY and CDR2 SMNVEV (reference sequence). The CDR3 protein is CASSRRQGQHQPQHF. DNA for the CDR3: TGTGCCAGCAGTCGTCGACAGGGACAGCATCAGCCCCAGCATTTT.

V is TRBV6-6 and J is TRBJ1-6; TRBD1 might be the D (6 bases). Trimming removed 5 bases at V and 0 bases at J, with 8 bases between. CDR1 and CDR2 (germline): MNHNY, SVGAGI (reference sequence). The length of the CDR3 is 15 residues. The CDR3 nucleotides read TGTGCCAGCAGTCAGGGGAGCTCCTATAATTCACCCCTCCACTTT. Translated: CASSQGSSYNSPLHF.

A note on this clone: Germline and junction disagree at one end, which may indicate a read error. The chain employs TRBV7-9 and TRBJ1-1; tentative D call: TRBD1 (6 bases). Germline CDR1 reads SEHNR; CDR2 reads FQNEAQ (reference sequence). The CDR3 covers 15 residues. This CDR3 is CASSSKGVGAAEAFF. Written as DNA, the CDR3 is TGTGCCAGCAGCTCCAAGGGGGTCGGTGCTGCTGAGGCTTTCTTT. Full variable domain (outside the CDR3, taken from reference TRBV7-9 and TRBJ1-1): DTGVSQNPRHKITKRGQNVTFRCDPISEHNRLYWYRQTLGQGPEFLTYFQNEAQLEKSRLLSDRFSAERPKGSFSTLEIQRTEQGDSAMYLCASSSKGVGAAEAFFGQGTRLTVV.